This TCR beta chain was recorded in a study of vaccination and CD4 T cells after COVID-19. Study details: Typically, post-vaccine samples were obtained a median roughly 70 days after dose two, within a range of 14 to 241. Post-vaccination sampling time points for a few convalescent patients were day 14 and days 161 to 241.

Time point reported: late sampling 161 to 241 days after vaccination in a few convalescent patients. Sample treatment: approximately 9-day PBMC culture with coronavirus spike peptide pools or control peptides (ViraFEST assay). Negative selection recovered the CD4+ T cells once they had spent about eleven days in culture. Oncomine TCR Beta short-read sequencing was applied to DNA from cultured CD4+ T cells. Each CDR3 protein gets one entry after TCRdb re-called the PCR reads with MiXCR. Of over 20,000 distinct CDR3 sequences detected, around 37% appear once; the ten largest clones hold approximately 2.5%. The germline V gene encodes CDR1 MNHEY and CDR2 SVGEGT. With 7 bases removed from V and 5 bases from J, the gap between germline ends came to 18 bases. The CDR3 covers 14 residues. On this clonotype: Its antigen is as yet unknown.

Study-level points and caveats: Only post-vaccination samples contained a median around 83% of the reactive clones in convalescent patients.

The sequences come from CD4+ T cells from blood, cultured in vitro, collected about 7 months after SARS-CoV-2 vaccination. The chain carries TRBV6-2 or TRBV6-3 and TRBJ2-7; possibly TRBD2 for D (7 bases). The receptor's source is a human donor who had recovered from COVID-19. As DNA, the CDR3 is TGTGCCAGCACCGTGGGAGGGGGAAAGAACGAGCAGTACTTC. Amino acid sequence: CASTVGGGKNEQYF.